This T cell receptor beta chain was documented in a study of blood T cell repertoires in COVID-19. The wider study: The analysed material was cDNA or gDNA that came from T cells, B-cell-depleted T cells, or PBMCs.

V was pared by 2 bases and J by 5 bases, with 9 bases between. The CDR3 totals 13 residues. The germline gives CDR1 SGHAT, CDR2 FQDESV (reference sequence). Sequenced by immunoSEQ multiplex PCR; TCRdb stores in-frame clones only, minus some. Of about 15,000 clones in the sample, more than 75% were seen once. This chain joins TRBV11-1 and TRBJ1-1; D might be TRBD1 (6 bases). The receptor was derived from a man aged 60 to 69 with active COVID-19. Sequenced input: peripheral blood. CDR3 in amino acids: CASSLYRETEAFF. CDR3 nucleotides: TGTGCCAGCAGCTTATACAGGGAAACTGAAGCTTTCTTT.